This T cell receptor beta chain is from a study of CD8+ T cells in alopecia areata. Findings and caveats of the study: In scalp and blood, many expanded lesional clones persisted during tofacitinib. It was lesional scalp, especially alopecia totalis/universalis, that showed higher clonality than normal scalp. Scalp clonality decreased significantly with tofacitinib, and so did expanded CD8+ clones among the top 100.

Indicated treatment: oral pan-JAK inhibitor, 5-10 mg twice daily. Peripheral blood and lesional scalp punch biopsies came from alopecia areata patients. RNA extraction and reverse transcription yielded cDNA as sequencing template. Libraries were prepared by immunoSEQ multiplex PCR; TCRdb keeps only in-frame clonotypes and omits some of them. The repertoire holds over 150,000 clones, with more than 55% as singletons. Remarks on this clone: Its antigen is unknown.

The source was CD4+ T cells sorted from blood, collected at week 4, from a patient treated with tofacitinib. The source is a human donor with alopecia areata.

CDR3 amino acids: CASRVGENTGELFF. CDR3 DNA sequence: TGTGCCAGCAGGGTGGGAGAGAACACCGGGGAGCTGTTTTTT. V gene TRBV19 combines with J gene TRBJ2-2; either TRBD1 or TRBD2 may fit D (5 bases each). Looked up from germline, CDR1 is LNHDA and CDR2 is SQIVND (reference sequence). The CDR3 has 14 amino acids. The V and J ends lost 9 bases and 1 base respectively, with 12 bases between them.